Presented here are 10 T cell receptor beta chains from one specimen sequenced in a study of response to subunit inactivated influenza vaccine. In TCRdb, the RT-PCR reads were re-called with MiXCR into one record per CDR3 protein. The sample contains 530,000 or so distinct CDR3 sequences, 25% of which appear only once. The specimen comprised CD4+ T cells sorted from PBMCs, sampled 4 to 6 days after vaccination. Receptors were obtained from a man between 50 and 59 years old who received an inactivated influenza vaccine.

This chain connects TRBV5-1 to TRBJ2-1; 13 nucleotides line up with TRBD2. The germline CDR1 and CDR2 sequences are SGHRS and YFSETQ. The trim removed 7 bases at V and 7 bases at J, leaving 11 bases unmatched. This CDR3 has 16 residues. The CDR3 DNA is TGCGCCAGCGGTCTTCTCGGGACTAGCGGGAAGAATGAGCAGTTCTTC. It translates to CASGLLGTSGKNEQFF. Full variable domain (outside the CDR3, taken from reference TRBV5-1 and TRBJ2-1): KAGVTQTPRYLIKTRGQQVTLSCSPISGHRSVSWYQQTPGQGLQFLFEYFSETQRNKGNFPGRFSGRQFSNSRSEMNVSTLELGDSALYLCASGLLGTSGKNEQFFGPGTRLTVL.

CDR3 in DNA: TGTGCCAGCAGTACCAGGACAGGGAGATCCACTGAAGCTTTCTTT. Its translation is CASSTRTGRSTEAFF. This chain uses TRBV25-1 with TRBJ1-1; 8 bases agree with TRBD1. This CDR3 spans 15 amino acids. CDR1 and CDR2 (germline): MGHDK, SYGVNS. The junction had 9 bases not matched to a gene; V was cut back by 5 bases and J by 4 bases.

Details on this clonotype: This may stem from a read error, because a much larger clone lies one nucleotide away. The gene calls are TRBV5-1 and TRBJ2-7; D uncertain. V gave up 0 bases and J gave up 2 bases, with 6 bases separating them. Germline V lookup: CDR1 SGHRS, CDR2 YFSETQ. The CDR3 length is 13 residues. The CDR3 DNA is TGCGCCAGCAGCTTGGACAACCCCTACGAGCAGTACTTC. Translating gives CASSLDNPYEQYF.

The chain joins TRBV12-3 or TRBV12-4 to TRBJ2-2, with 10 bases fitting TRBD1. Losses at the gene ends were 11 bases for V and 7 bases for J; bases not matched to a gene: 7. The CDR3 runs to 13 residues. CDR3 sequence reads: CAGRQGAGGELFF. The CDR3 bases are TGTGCCGGACGACAGGGGGCTGGCGGGGAGCTGTTTTTT.

This clonotype was counted a few times. The rearrangement uses TRBV5-1 and TRBJ1-6; TRBD1 might be the D (5 bases). The CDR3 totals 14 residues. V was clipped by 5 bases and J by 7 bases, with 13 bases between them. The germline gives CDR1 SGHRS, CDR2 YFSETQ. The CDR3 region is CASSSGHQNSPLHF. DNA of the CDR3: TGCGCCAGCAGTTCGGGGCATCAAAATTCACCCCTCCACTTT.

This clonotype was seen more than once but under ten times. The rearrangement uses TRBV28 and TRBJ2-7; 7 positions match TRBD1. This CDR3 has 15 amino acids. The germline gives CDR1 MDHEN, CDR2 SYDVKM. Trimming took 5 bases from V and 3 from J; bases not matched to a gene: 10. For the CDR3, the DNA is TGTGCCAGCAGTCTACGATCAGGGGGTGGCTACGAGCAGTACTTC. It is translated as CASSLRSGGGYEQYF.

This clonotype was detected a few times. The rearrangement uses TRBV20-1 and TRBJ2-3; the D is unclear. Trimming took off 6 bases at V and 1 base at J, with 14 bases between the two ends. Germline values: CDR1 DFQATT, CDR2 SNEGSKA (reference sequence). This CDR3 region has 14 residues. Here the CDR3 DNA reads TGCAGTGCCCCCGCTCCTGCGGGCACAGATACGCAGTATTTT. Residues: CSAPAPAGTDTQYF.

The chain has TRBV12-3 or TRBV12-4 and TRBJ2-3; D is perhaps TRBD2 (5 bases). Trimming stripped 6 bases from V and 8 bases from J, with 12 bases between. This CDR3 is 12 amino acids long. CDR3 region: CASSPRLATQYF. In nucleotides, the CDR3 is TGTGCCAGCAGCCCCCGGCTAGCTACGCAGTATTTT.

CDR3 residues: CASSAGTGYTGELFF. The CDR3 region has the DNA TGTGCCAGCAGCGCCGGGACAGGGTACACCGGGGAGCTGTTTTTT. The J gene is TRBJ2-2, the V gene TRBV3-1; 9 bases line up with TRBD1. The CDR3 is 15 amino acids. Germline V gene data show CDR1 as LGHDT and CDR2 as YNNKEL (reference sequence). J gave up 3 bases and V 5 bases, and 4 bases lay outside the gene matches.

This sequence joins TRBV12-3 or TRBV12-4 and TRBJ2-2; unclear D gene. This CDR3 is 13 amino acids long. V dropped 7 bases and J dropped 2 bases, with 8 bases sitting between them. The DNA of the CDR3 is TGTGCCAGCACCAATGGAAACACCGGGGAGCTGTTTTTT. It is translated as CASTNGNTGELFF.